These 29 T cell receptor beta chains share one sample of origin, sequenced in a study of vaccination and CD4 T cells after COVID-19. Treatment in this sample: roughly ten-day PBMC culture with coronavirus spike peptide pools or control peptides (ViraFEST assay). No antigen is known for these receptors. The Oncomine TCR Beta short-read assay was applied to DNA of cultured CD4+ T cells. TCRdb re-derived calls from the PCR reads in MiXCR, one entry per CDR3 protein. The data contain about 16,000 distinct CDR3 sequences, roughly 60% of them singletons. The sequenced material came from CD4+ T cells from blood, cultured in vitro. The origin of the receptors is a human donor who had recovered from COVID-19.

This clonotype was observed a handful of times. This chain uses TRBV6-2 or TRBV6-3 with TRBJ2-4; unclear D gene. Trimming stripped 6 bases from V and 11 bases from J, with 14 bases between. Germline V gene data show CDR1 as MNHEY and CDR2 as SVGEGT. CDR3 length: 12 amino acids. CDR3 protein: CASRTVSQVQYF. CDR3 nucleotide sequence: TGTGCCAGCAGAACGGTTAGCCAGGTTCAGTACTTC.

The chain carries TRBV7-2 and TRBJ2-1, with 10 bases matching TRBD2. V lost 5 bases to trimming and J lost 0 bases; unmatched junction nucleotides: 16. The CDR3 spans 20 residues. Germline V gene lookup returns CDR1 SGHTA and CDR2 FQGNSA. The CDR3 bases are TGTGCCAGCAGCCTCAAATGGGGCGGACTAGCGGTTCTCTCCTACAATGAGCAGTTCTTC. Translated, it gives CASSLKWGGLAVLSYNEQFF.

The chain employs TRBV15 and TRBJ2-5; TRBD1 matches at 9 bases. CDR3 length: 14 residues. Germline trimming cut 1 base from V and 5 bases from J; bases unmatched to any gene: 2. The germline gives CDR1 LNHNV, CDR2 YYDKDF (reference sequence). CDR3 bases: TGTGCCACCAGCAGAGGGGACAGGGCCGAGACCCAGTACTTC. It is translated as CATSRGDRAETQYF.

This clonotype has more than one count but fewer than ten. CDR3 amino acids: CASREGDRGGNQPQHF. The CDR3 DNA sequence: TGTGCCAGCAGGGAGGGCGACAGGGGTGGCAATCAGCCCCAGCATTTT. The V and J genes are TRBV2 and TRBJ1-5, with TRBD1 matching over 8 bases. In germline, CDR1 is SNHLY, CDR2 FYNNEI. The CDR3 spans 16 residues. Trimming at V came to 6 bases and at J to 2 bases, leaving 9 bases not matched to a gene. Drawing the rest from reference TRBV2 and TRBJ1-5, the complete variable domain is EPEVTQTPSHQVTQMGQEVILRCVPISNHLYFYWYRQILGQKVEFLVSFYNNEISEKSEIFDDQFSVERPDGSNFTLKIRSTKLEDSAMYFCASREGDRGGNQPQHFGDGTRLSIL.

This clonotype was seen a few times. The rearrangement uses TRBV30 and TRBJ1-5; D is undetermined. V gave up 2 bases and J gave up 7 bases, with 9 bases separating them. This CDR3 has 12 amino acids. Germline lookup yields CDR1 GTSNPN and CDR2 SVGIG (reference sequence). CDR3 protein: CAWSTRRQPQHF. CDR3 nucleotide sequence: TGTGCCTGGAGTACACGAAGGCAGCCCCAGCATTTT.

This clonotype has only a few counts. The rearrangement joins TRBV6-2 or TRBV6-3 to TRBJ2-5; 8 nucleotides align to TRBD1. The CDR3 loop spans 14 amino acids. Germline loops: CDR1 MNHEY, CDR2 SVGEGT. With 6 bases clipped from V and 5 bases from J, the junction kept 8 bases outside the gene matches. CDR3 sequence reads: CASSSTGAPETQYF. The DNA of the CDR3 is TGTGCCAGCAGCTCGACAGGGGCCCCGGAGACCCAGTACTTC.

V gene TRBV20-1 combines with J gene TRBJ1-2, with 8 bases aligning to TRBD1. CDR3 length equals 15 residues. CDR1 is DFQATT and CDR2 is SNEGSKA in the germline V gene (reference sequence). J lost 4 bases, V lost 0 bases, and 7 bases had no gene match. The CDR3 DNA is TGCAGTGCTAGAGAGTTCCCAGGGGGCGGCTATGGCTACACCTTC. It is translated as CSAREFPGGGYGYTF.

The rearrangement links TRBV2 to TRBJ2-5, with D possibly TRBD2 on 6 matching bases. The ends were cut back, 8 bases at V and 2 bases at J, with 9 bases in the middle. The CDR3 sequence is 12 residues long. The germline V gene encodes CDR1 SNHLY and CDR2 FYNNEI. DNA of the CDR3: TGTGCCAGCGGTGGGAGGCAAGAGACCCAGTACTTC. It encodes CASGGRQETQYF.

The V gene is TRBV7-9, the J gene TRBJ1-2; D is unclear. Trimming stripped 6 bases from V and 4 bases from J, with 27 bases between. The CDR3 loop spans 18 amino acids. The germline V gene has CDR1 SEHNR and CDR2 FQNEAQ (reference sequence). In DNA form, the CDR3 reads TGTGCCAGCAGACCAAAGGCCCCCAACGGGCATATGGGCTATGGCTACACCTTC. Its translation is CASRPKAPNGHMGYGYTF.

The chain has TRBV7-2 and TRBJ2-7; possibly TRBD1 for D (5 bases). Germline CDR1 and CDR2: SGHTA and FQGNSA. This CDR3 has 12 residues. The V gene lost 3 bases and the J gene lost 6 bases, with 9 bases spanning the gap. The CDR3 protein is CASSFGAVEQYF. Written as DNA, the CDR3 is TGTGCCAGCAGCTTTGGGGCAGTCGAGCAGTACTTC.

This chain connects TRBV11-3 to TRBJ2-7, with D possibly TRBD1 on 5 matching bases. This CDR3 comprises 14 residues. V was clipped by 5 bases and J by 3 bases, with 14 bases between them. Germline CDR1 reads SGHNT; CDR2 reads YENEEA. CDR3 protein: CASSLNRRVYEQYF. The CDR3 DNA reads as TGTGCCAGCAGCCTTAACCGCAGGGTCTACGAGCAGTACTTC.

This rearrangement joins TRBV20-1 to TRBJ2-1; a weak D match, TRBD2 (5 bases). This CDR3 has 13 residues. Between the trimmed V and J ends, which lost 3 bases and 5 bases, there was a span of 11 bases. Germline V gene lookup returns CDR1 DFQATT and CDR2 SNEGSKA (reference sequence). CDR3 DNA sequence: TGCAGTGCTAGCGGTTGGGAGCACAATGAGCAGTTCTTC. It translates to CSASGWEHNEQFF.

In DNA form, the CDR3 reads TGTGCCAGCAGTTTCCAAGGAGGATCACCCCTCCACTTT. It specifies CASSFQGGSPLHF. The chain employs TRBV12-3 or TRBV12-4 and TRBJ1-6; D gene unclear. Trimming stripped 3 bases from V and 10 bases from J, with 10 bases between. CDR3 length: 13 residues.

This sequence joins TRBV10-3 and TRBJ2-7; TRBD1 agrees at 8 bases. The CDR3 has 18 residues. The ends lost 2 bases at V and 1 base at J; junction bases unmatched: 13. Germline V CDR1 and CDR2: ENHRY, SYGVKD. The DNA for the CDR3 is TGTGCCATCAGTGAGCATTCGACAGGGGCAGGTTCATCCTACGAGCAGTACTTC. Translated: CAISEHSTGAGSSYEQYF.

This clonotype has just one count. This sequence joins TRBV7-9 and TRBJ1-3; D is undetermined. Germline CDR1 SEHNR, CDR2 FQNEAQ (reference sequence). The CDR3 has 17 residues. The V gene lost 0 bases and the J gene lost 3 bases, with 15 bases spanning the gap. CDR3 nucleotides: TGTGCCAGCAGCTTAGCGCTGGGGTCGGGTGGTGGAAACACCATATATTTT. This sequence encodes CASSLALGSGGGNTIYF.

The chain carries TRBV5-5 and TRBJ1-2; the D is unclear. The CDR3 spans 12 residues. Per the germline V gene, CDR1 is SGHKS and CDR2 is YYEKEE (reference sequence). V was clipped by 7 bases and J by 6 bases, with 13 bases between them. The CDR3 sequence: CASGEGIHGYTF. The CDR3 coding sequence is TGTGCCAGCGGGGAAGGAATTCATGGCTACACCTTC.

This clonotype turned up a few times. The chain joins TRBV2 to TRBJ1-1; no firm D call. From germline, CDR1 is SNHLY and CDR2 FYNNEI. The CDR3 is 14 residues long. Trimming cost V 6 bases and J 1 base, with 12 bases left between them. This CDR3 reads CASRNRRENTEAFF. CDR3 nucleotides: TGTGCCAGCAGGAATAGACGGGAGAACACTGAAGCTTTCTTT.

The rearrangement uses TRBV20-1 and TRBJ2-7; weak D call: TRBD2 (7 bases). The germline V gene encodes CDR1 DFQATT and CDR2 SNEGSKA (reference sequence). CDR3 length: 13 residues. V was cut by 1 base and J by 9 bases, with 16 bases left in between. The CDR3 coding sequence is TGCAGTGCTAGAGTCCCGGGGGGCCATGGGCAGTACTTC. Translating gives CSARVPGGHGQYF.

This clonotype was found a few times. J is TRBJ2-5 and V is TRBV6-5, with TRBD2 matching 7 bases. Germline loops: CDR1 MNHEY, CDR2 SVGAGI. Trimming took 2 bases from V and 5 from J; bases not matched to a gene: 8. The CDR3 has 15 amino acids. CDR3: CASSYGGGGGETQYF. The CDR3 region has the DNA TGTGCCAGCAGTTACGGGGGGGGAGGAGGGGAGACCCAGTACTTC.

J is TRBJ1-2 and V is TRBV24-1; D gene unclear. There are 13 residues in the CDR3. Between the trimmed V and J ends, which lost 2 bases and 6 bases, there was a span of 9 bases. Looked up from germline, CDR1 is KGHDR and CDR2 is SFDVKD. The CDR3 sequence: CATSDSQSNGYTF. CDR3 nucleotide sequence: TGTGCCACCAGTGATTCCCAATCGAATGGCTACACCTTC.

This clonotype was seen a few times. The chain carries TRBV6-1 and TRBJ1-2; no definite D call. Germline lookup yields CDR1 MNHNS and CDR2 SASEGT. The CDR3 covers 15 residues. Deletions cut 5 bases from V and 0 bases from J, with 13 bases between. This CDR3 is CASSHGLLTNYGYTF. CDR3 bases: TGTGCCAGCAGTCACGGGCTCCTTACTAACTATGGCTACACCTTC.

The J gene is TRBJ2-3, the V gene TRBV11-3; no reliable D call. The CDR3 totals 16 residues. From germline, CDR1 is SGHNT and CDR2 YENEEA. V was trimmed by 5 bases and J by 0 bases, leaving 15 bases between them. CDR3 coding DNA: TGTGCCAGCAGCACTCAATTGACCGGGAGCACAGATACGCAGTATTTT. Amino acids: CASSTQLTGSTDTQYF.

The chain joins TRBV7-6 to TRBJ2-2; 9 nucleotides agree with TRBD1. The trim removed 1 base at V and 2 bases at J, leaving 5 bases unmatched. The germline gives CDR1 SGHVS, CDR2 FNYEAQ. The CDR3 contains 17 residues. CDR3 sequence: CASSLVGGQGNTGELFF. As DNA, the CDR3 is TGTGCCAGCAGCTTAGTAGGGGGACAGGGAAACACCGGGGAGCTGTTTTTT.

The chain joins TRBV5-1 to TRBJ2-3; perhaps TRBD2 as D (5 bases). V shed 0 bases and J shed 5 bases, with 19 bases lying between them. The CDR3 length is 17 residues. Per germline, CDR1 SGHRS and CDR2 YFSETQ. The CDR3 loop is CASSLGPVGSGVDTQYF. The CDR3, as DNA: TGCGCCAGCAGCTTGGGGCCAGTGGGATCCGGGGTAGATACGCAGTATTTT. The full variable domain, in which reference TRBV5-1 and TRBJ2-3 provide the parts outside the CDR3, is KAGVTQTPRYLIKTRGQQVTLSCSPISGHRSVSWYQQTPGQGLQFLFEYFSETQRNKGNFPGRFSGRQFSNSRSEMNVSTLELGDSALYLCASSLGPVGSGVDTQYFGPGTRLTVL.

The V call is TRBV2, the J call TRBJ1-6; possible D gene TRBD1, 5 bases. The CDR3 has 15 amino acids. Trimming pared 6 bases from V and 8 bases from J, leaving 17 bases between. CDR1 is SNHLY and CDR2 is FYNNEI in the germline V gene. The CDR3 DNA follows: TGTGCCAGCAGCGACGTGGGGAGGGGTGATTCACCCCTCCACTTT. Amino acids: CASSDVGRGDSPLHF.

The chain uses TRBV12-3 or TRBV12-4 and TRBJ1-1, with D uncertain. Between the trimmed V and J ends, which lost 6 bases and 2 bases, there was a span of 13 bases. The CDR3 sequence is 14 residues long. In DNA form, the CDR3 reads TGTGCCAGCAGCCATGGTCGGATAAACACTGAAGCTTTCTTT. Protein sequence: CASSHGRINTEAFF.

The gene calls are TRBV9 and TRBJ2-3, with 10 bases fitting TRBD2. CDR1 and CDR2 (germline): SGDLS, YYNGEE. The CDR3 spans 19 residues. The V and J ends lost 0 bases and 1 base, in that order; junction bases with no gene match: 11. Written as DNA, the CDR3 is TGTGCCAGCAGCGTAGGGGCTAGCGGGAGAAGGTATGGCACAGATACGCAGTATTTT. Its protein is CASSVGASGRRYGTDTQYF.

This clonotype has a single count. The rearrangement joins TRBV6-1 to TRBJ2-1, with D possibly matching TRBD2 (6 bases). This CDR3 is 16 amino acids long. Trimming shortened V by 1 base and J by 7 bases, and 17 bases separated the two germline ends. The germline V gene has CDR1 MNHNS and CDR2 SASEGT. The CDR3 DNA reads TGTGCCAGCAGTGAAGAACTTGCTGGGACTCAAAATGAGCAGTTCTTC. This gives the protein CASSEELAGTQNEQFF.

This clonotype has only a few counts. This chain links TRBV20-1 with TRBJ1-6; tentatively, D is TRBD1 (6 bases). Germline CDR1 is DFQATT and CDR2 is SNEGSKA (reference sequence). V was cut by 3 bases and J by 10 bases, with 16 bases left in between. CDR3 length: 14 amino acids. Written as DNA, the CDR3 is TGCAGTGCTAGGGACACGCGGGGGCAGTCACCCCTCCACTTT. This sequence encodes CSARDTRGQSPLHF.